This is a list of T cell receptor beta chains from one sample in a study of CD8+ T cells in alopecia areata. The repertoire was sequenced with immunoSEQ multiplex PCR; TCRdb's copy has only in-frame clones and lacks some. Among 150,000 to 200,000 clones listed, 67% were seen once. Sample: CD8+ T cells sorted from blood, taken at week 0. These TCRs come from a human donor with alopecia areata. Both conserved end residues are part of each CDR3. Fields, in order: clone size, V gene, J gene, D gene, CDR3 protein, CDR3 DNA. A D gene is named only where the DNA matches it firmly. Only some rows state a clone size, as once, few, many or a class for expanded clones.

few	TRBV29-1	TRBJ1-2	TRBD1	CSVEWGQTGYGYTF	TGCAGCGTTGAGTGGGGACAGACAGGCTATGGCTACACCTTC
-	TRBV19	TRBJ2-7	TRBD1	CASSTTGASSYEQYF	TGTGCCAGTAGTACAACAGGGGCGAGCTCCTACGAGCAGTACTTC
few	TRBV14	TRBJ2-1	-	CASSPTGLAGEQFF	TGTGCCAGCAGCCCTACAGGGCTAGCTGGTGAGCAGTTCTTC
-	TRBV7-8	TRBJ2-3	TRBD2	CASRKAGGSTDTQYF	TGTGCCAGCAGGAAAGCGGGGGGGTCCACAGATACGCAGTATTTT
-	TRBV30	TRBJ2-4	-	CAWPPGVGRENIQYF	TGTGCCTGGCCACCAGGAGTGGGCAGGGAAAACATTCAGTACTTC
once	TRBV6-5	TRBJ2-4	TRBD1	CASSQGTEKNIQYF	TGTGCCAGCAGTCAGGGGACAGAGAAAAACATTCAGTACTTC
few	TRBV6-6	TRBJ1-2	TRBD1	CASSTEPGQDVYTF	TGTGCCAGCAGTACAGAACCGGGACAGGACGTTTACACCTTC
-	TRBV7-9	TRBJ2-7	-	CASSRPGRYYEQYF	TGTGCCAGCAGCCGTCCGGGACGATACTACGAGCAGTACTTC
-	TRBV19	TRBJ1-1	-	CASSIGPNTEAFF	TGTGCCAGTAGTATAGGGCCGAACACTGAAGCTTTCTTT
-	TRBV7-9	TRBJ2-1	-	CASRNGLSIYEQFF	TGTGCCAGCAGGAACGGTCTAAGCATCTATGAGCAGTTCTTC
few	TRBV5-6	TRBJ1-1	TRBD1	CASSLGSQGEAFF	TGTGCCAGCAGCTTGGGTTCACAGGGGGAAGCTTTCTTT
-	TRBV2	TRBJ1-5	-	CASSERQPYQPQHF	TGTGCCAGCAGTGAAAGACAACCTTATCAGCCCCAGCATTTT
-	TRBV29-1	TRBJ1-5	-	CSVGGEGSNQPQHF	TGCAGCGTTGGGGGGGAAGGTAGCAATCAGCCCCAGCATTTT
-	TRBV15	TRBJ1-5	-	CATSRDGSNQPQHF	TGTGCCACCAGCAGAGACGGTAGCAATCAGCCCCAGCATTTT
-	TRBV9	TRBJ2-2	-	CASSVEILGAGELFF	TGTGCCAGCAGCGTTGAAATTTTGGGTGCCGGGGAGCTGTTTTTT
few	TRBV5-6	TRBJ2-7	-	CASSYGQAYEQYF	TGTGCCAGCAGCTATGGGCAGGCCTACGAGCAGTACTTC
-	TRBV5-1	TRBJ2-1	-	CASSFRDASYNEQFF	TGCGCCAGCAGCTTCCGAGACGCATCCTACAATGAGCAGTTCTTC
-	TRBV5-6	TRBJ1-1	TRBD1	CASSWGQTLNTEAFF	TGTGCCAGCAGCTGGGGACAGACCTTGAACACTGAAGCTTTCTTT
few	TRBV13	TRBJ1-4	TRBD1	CASSPTSVTGGTTNEKLFF	TGTGCCAGCAGCCCTACGTCGGTGACAGGGGGCACAACTAATGAAAAACTGTTTTTT
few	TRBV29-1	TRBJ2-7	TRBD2	CSVEGTSGLTYEQYF	TGCAGCGTGGAAGGGACTAGCGGGCTTACCTACGAGCAGTACTTC
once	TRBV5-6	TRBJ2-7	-	CASSYSYEQYF	TGTGCCAGCAGTTACTCCTACGAGCAGTACTTC
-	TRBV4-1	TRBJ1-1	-	CASSHVVNTEAFF	TGCGCCAGCAGCCACGTGGTGAACACTGAAGCTTTCTTT
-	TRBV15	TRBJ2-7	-	CATSRDPYEQYF	TGTGCCACCAGCAGAGACCCCTACGAGCAGTACTTC
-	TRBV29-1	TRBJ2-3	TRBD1	CSVVALDRATDTQYF	TGCAGCGTTGTTGCATTGGACAGGGCCACAGATACGCAGTATTTT
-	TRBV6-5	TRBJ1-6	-	CASSLGAYAYNSPLHF	TGTGCCAGCAGTTTAGGGGCGTATGCTTATAATTCACCCCTCCACTTT
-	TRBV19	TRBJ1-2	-	CASVGGNYGYTF	TGTGCCAGTGTAGGGGGAAACTATGGCTACACCTTC
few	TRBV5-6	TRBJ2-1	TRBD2	CASSLGSGGYNEQFF	TGTGCCAGCAGCTTGGGCAGCGGGGGTTACAATGAGCAGTTCTTC
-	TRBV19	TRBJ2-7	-	CASSIVGSSYEQYF	TGTGCCAGTAGTATAGTGGGGAGCTCCTACGAGCAGTACTTC
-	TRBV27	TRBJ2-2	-	CASSAGQNTGELFF	TGTGCCAGCAGTGCGGGACAGAACACCGGGGAGCTGTTTTTT
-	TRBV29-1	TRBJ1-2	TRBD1	CSAAWDSLNYGYTF	TGCAGCGCTGCCTGGGACAGTCTAAACTATGGCTACACCTTC
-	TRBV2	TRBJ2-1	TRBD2	CATLAGGPYNEQFF	TGTGCCACCTTAGCGGGGGGGCCCTACAATGAGCAGTTCTTC
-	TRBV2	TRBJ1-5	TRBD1	CASSRGTEGNQPQHF	TGTGCCAGCAGCCGAGGGACAGAGGGAAATCAGCCCCAGCATTTT
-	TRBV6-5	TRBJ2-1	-	CASSPSLGRTNEQFF	TGTGCCAGCAGTCCCTCTCTGGGGCGGACCAATGAGCAGTTCTTC
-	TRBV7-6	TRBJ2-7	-	CASSSNWVEQYF	TGTGCCAGCAGCTCAAACTGGGTCGAGCAGTACTTC
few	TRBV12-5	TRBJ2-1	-	CASGYGMGTAQFF	TGTGCTAGTGGTTACGGGATGGGGACTGCACAGTTCTTC
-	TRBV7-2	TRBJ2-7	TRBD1	CASSLTARQGAHEQYF	TGTGCCAGCAGCTTAACAGCGCGACAGGGGGCCCACGAGCAGTACTTC
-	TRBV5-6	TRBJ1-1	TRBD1	CASSLVFDRGLGTEAFF	TGTGCCAGCAGCTTGGTATTTGACAGGGGGCTGGGCACTGAAGCTTTCTTT
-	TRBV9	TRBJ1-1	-	CASSVVAGTNTEAFF	TGTGCCAGCAGCGTAGTTGCAGGGACGAACACTGAAGCTTTCTTT
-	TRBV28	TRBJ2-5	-	CASRANQETQYF	TGTGCCAGCAGGGCTAACCAAGAGACCCAGTACTTC
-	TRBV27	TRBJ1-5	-	CASGYSNQPQHF	TGTGCCAGCGGATATAGCAATCAGCCCCAGCATTTT
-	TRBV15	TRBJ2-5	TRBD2	CATSRDGTSKETQYF	TGTGCCACCAGCAGAGATGGGACTAGTAAAGAGACCCAGTACTTC
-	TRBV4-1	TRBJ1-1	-	CASSQAWTGRWTEAFF	TGCGCCAGCAGCCAAGCCTGGACGGGAAGGTGGACTGAAGCTTTCTTT
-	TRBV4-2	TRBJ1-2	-	CASSQDLGYGYTF	TGTGCCAGCAGCCAAGATCTGGGCTATGGCTACACCTTC
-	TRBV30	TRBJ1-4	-	CAWTQGPWANEKLFF	TGTGCCTGGACTCAGGGGCCATGGGCTAATGAAAAACTGTTTTTT